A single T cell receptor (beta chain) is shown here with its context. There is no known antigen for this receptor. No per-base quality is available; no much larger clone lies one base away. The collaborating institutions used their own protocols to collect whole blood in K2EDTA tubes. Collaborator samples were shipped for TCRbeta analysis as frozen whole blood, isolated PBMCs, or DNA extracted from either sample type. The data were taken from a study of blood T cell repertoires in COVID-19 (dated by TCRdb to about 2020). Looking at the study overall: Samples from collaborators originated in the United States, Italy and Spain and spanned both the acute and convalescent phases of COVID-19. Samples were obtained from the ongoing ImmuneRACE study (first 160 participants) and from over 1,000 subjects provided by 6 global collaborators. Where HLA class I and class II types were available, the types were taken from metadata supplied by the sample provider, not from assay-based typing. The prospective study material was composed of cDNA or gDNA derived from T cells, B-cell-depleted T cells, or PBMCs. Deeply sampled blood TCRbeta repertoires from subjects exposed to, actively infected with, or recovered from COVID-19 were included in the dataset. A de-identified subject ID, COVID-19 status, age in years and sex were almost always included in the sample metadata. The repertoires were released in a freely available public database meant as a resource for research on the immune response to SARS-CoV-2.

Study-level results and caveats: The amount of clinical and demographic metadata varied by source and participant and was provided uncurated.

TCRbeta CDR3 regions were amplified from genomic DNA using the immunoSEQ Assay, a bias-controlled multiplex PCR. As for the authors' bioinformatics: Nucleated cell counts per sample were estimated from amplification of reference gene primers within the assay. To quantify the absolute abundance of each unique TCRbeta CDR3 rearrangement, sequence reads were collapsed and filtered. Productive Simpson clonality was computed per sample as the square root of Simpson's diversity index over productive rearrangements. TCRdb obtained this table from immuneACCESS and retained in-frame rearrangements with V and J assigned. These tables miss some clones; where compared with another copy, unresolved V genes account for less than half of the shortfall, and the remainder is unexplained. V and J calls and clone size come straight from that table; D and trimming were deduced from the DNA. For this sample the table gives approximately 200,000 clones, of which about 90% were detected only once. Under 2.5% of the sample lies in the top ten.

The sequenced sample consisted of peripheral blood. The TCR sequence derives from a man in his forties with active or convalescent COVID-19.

The DNA sequence is as follows: TGTGCCAGCAGCTCCCGCAGGGATGGCTACACCTTC. Its coded protein is CASSSRRDGYTF. The sequence joins TRBV11-2 to TRBJ1-2, with TRBD1 perhaps the D gene, on 5 matching bases. Including the terminal cysteine and phenylalanine, the CDR3 comprises 12 residues. The entry retains the CDR3 DNA only, 36 bases that are in frame from base 1. Relative to germline, V is 4 bases shorter and J is 6 bases shorter, with 9 bases between their ends. From a lookup of the germline V gene, CDR1 and CDR2 are SGHAT and FQNNGV.